This TCR beta chain was captured by sequencing in a study of T cells after posttransplantation cyclophosphamide. Study observations and caveats: Skin or GI-infiltrating T cells shared few TRB sequences with blood.

Busulfan-fludarabine conditioning, marrow transplant, and cyclophosphamide on days +3 and +4 were administered. This clone was detected many times. Its antigen is currently unknown. Measured with immunoSEQ multiplex PCR; TCRdb has only the in-frame clones, and not every one. This sample has about 10,000 clones, each found more than once. Trimming removed 4 bases at V and 7 bases at J, with 14 bases between. Per germline, CDR1 SGHDT and CDR2 YYEEEE. The CDR3 is 13 amino acids. This TCR derives from a female patient in her forties or fifties who received an allogeneic stem cell transplant from a related donor, was CMV-positive, and had no GVHD. Some T cells could come from the graft donor. The material sequenced was PBMCs, taken after allogeneic stem cell transplant with posttransplant cyclophosphamide. The V and J genes are TRBV5-6 and TRBJ1-2, with D maybe TRBD1 (6 bases). CDR3 sequence reads: CASSPQGSGGYTF. The CDR3 DNA follows: TGTGCCAGCAGCCCGCAGGGGTCGGGTGGCTACACCTTC. Combining the CDR3 with reference TRBV5-6 and TRBJ1-2 gives the whole variable domain DAGVTQSPTHLIKTRGQQVTLRCSPKSGHDTVSWYQQALGQGPQFIFQYYEEEERQRGNFPDRFSGHQFPNYSSELNVNALLLGDSALYLCASSPQGSGGYTFGSGTRLTVV.